The next 26 T cell receptor beta chains were all read from a single sample in a study of T cell responses to AZD1222 COVID-19 vaccine. Produced via immunoSEQ multiplex PCR; TCRdb's table is partial and in-frame only. The sample yields roughly 150,000 clones, 85% to 95% seen once. The sample here was peripheral blood, taken on day 0 of AZD1222 vaccination. The source of these receptors is an adult in good health.

CDR3 sequence (DNA): TGTGCCTGGAGCGGAATCGGAAACACACAGGGGGCGGGTGGCTACACCTTC. Its protein product is CAWSGIGNTQGAGGYTF. V and J are TRBV30 and TRBJ1-2, with 9 positions matching TRBD1. V trimming: 3 bases; J trimming: 7 bases; junction bases outside the gene matches: 18. From germline, CDR1 is GTSNPN and CDR2 SVGIG (reference sequence). The CDR3 is 17 amino acids.

The chain employs TRBV7-8 and TRBJ2-7, with 11 bases aligning to TRBD2. This CDR3 contains 18 residues. CDR1 and CDR2 (germline): SGHVS, FQNEAQ. V dropped 1 base and J dropped 4; count of bases not matched to a gene: 12. In DNA form, the CDR3 reads TGTGCCAGCAGCTTAGTCGGCGGTTTAGCGGGGGGGCCTTACGAGCAGTACTTC. Its protein product is CASSLVGGLAGGPYEQYF.

The CDR3 DNA reads TGTGCCAGTAGAGGCGGGAGGGCCTATGGCAACGAGCAGTACTTC. Its translation: CASRGGRAYGNEQYF. This chain links TRBV19 with TRBJ2-7; TRBD2 aligns across 9 bases. CDR1 is LNHDA and CDR2 is SQIVND in the germline V gene (reference sequence). The CDR3 totals 15 residues. J was trimmed by 5 bases and V by 6 bases; bases with no gene match: 11.

The CDR3 DNA reads as TGTGCCAGTAGTATAACTAGCGGGAGGTGGGCCTACAATGAGCAGTTCTTC. Protein: CASSITSGRWAYNEQFF. This chain joins TRBV19 and TRBJ2-1, with 12 bases that match TRBD2. CDR3 length equals 17 residues. Germline lookup yields CDR1 LNHDA and CDR2 SQIVND (reference sequence). The trim removed 2 bases at V and 2 bases at J, leaving 4 bases unmatched.

The chain couples TRBV30 to TRBJ2-6; D is possibly TRBD2 (6 bases). The CDR3 extends over 14 amino acids. Trimming pared 2 bases from V and 4 bases from J, leaving 9 bases between. The germline CDR1 and CDR2 sequences are GTSNPN and SVGIG (reference sequence). CDR3 nucleotides: TGTGCCTGGAGTCGGGGGTCCGGGGCCAACGTCCTGACTTTC. It translates to CAWSRGSGANVLTF.

J is TRBJ2-1 and V is TRBV28; 7 bases are a match to TRBD2. The CDR3 is 11 amino acids. After removal of 6 bases from V and 9 bases from J, the junction contained 2 bases not matched to a gene. Germline CDR1 is MDHEN and CDR2 is SYDVKM. The CDR3 nucleotides read TGTGCCAGCAGGGCTAGCGGTGAGCAGTTCTTC. Protein: CASRASGEQFF.

This clone was found once. The chain employs TRBV24-1 and TRBJ2-2, with D hard to call. The ends were cut back, 6 bases at V and 1 base at J, with 5 bases in the middle. Germline V gene sequence: CDR1 KGHDR, CDR2 SFDVKD. The CDR3 contains 13 residues. CDR3 sequence (DNA): TGTGCCACCAGTCAGGTGAACACCGGGGAGCTGTTTTTT. This sequence encodes CATSQVNTGELFF.

The J gene is TRBJ2-6, the V gene TRBV2; unclear D gene. V was shortened by 6 bases and J by 0 bases, with 9 bases between the two germline ends. The CDR3 length is 15 residues. From germline, CDR1 is SNHLY and CDR2 FYNNEI. CDR3 in amino acids: CASSTFSSGANVLTF. The CDR3 region has the DNA TGTGCCAGCAGCACATTTTCCTCTGGGGCCAACGTCCTGACTTTC.

This chain links TRBV4-1 with TRBJ1-4; a possible D gene is TRBD1 (5 bases). Germline CDR1 MGHRA, CDR2 YSYEKL. The V gene lost 3 bases and the J gene lost 0 bases, with 11 bases spanning the gap. The CDR3 length is 16 residues. CDR3 DNA sequence: TGCGCCAGCAGCCAGGGGGGGGTTGCAACTAATGAAAAACTGTTTTTT. Translating it yields CASSQGGVATNEKLFF.

The chain couples TRBV28 to TRBJ1-5, with D possibly TRBD1 on 5 matching bases. There are 13 residues in the CDR3. The ends were cut back, 7 bases at V and 1 base at J, with 8 bases in the middle. Germline V gene data show CDR1 as MDHEN and CDR2 as SYDVKM. The CDR3 reads CASNRRSNQPQHF. The CDR3 DNA reads TGTGCCAGCAACAGGCGCAGCAATCAGCCCCAGCATTTT.

V gene TRBV4-2 combines with J gene TRBJ1-3; 8 positions agree with TRBD1. Germline V gene sequence: CDR1 LGHNA, CDR2 YNFKEQ. The trim removed 1 base at V and 3 bases at J, leaving 5 bases unmatched. This CDR3 has 16 amino acids. DNA for the CDR3: TGTGCCAGCAGCCAAGTCGACAGGGGAGGTGGAAACACCATATATTTT. This codes for CASSQVDRGGGNTIYF.

V and J are TRBV28 and TRBJ2-1, with D perhaps matching TRBD1 (6 bases). The CDR3 totals 17 residues. The V end lost 1 base, the J end lost 0 bases, and 13 bases lay between the germline ends. The germline V gene encodes CDR1 MDHEN and CDR2 SYDVKM. In DNA form, the CDR3 reads TGTGCCAGCAGTTTATCAGACAGGATGAGCTCCTACAATGAGCAGTTCTTC. Its translation: CASSLSDRMSSYNEQFF.

CDR3 sequence (DNA): TGCGCCAGCAGCCAAGATCGGGTTTCACCCCTCCACTTT. Protein: CASSQDRVSPLHF. V and J are TRBV4-1 and TRBJ1-6; unclear D gene. The length of the CDR3 is 13 residues. With 0 bases removed from V and 9 bases from J, the gap between germline ends came to 6 bases. Germline-derived CDR1 and CDR2 are MGHRA and YSYEKL.

The rearrangement uses TRBV7-9 and TRBJ2-7; D is undetermined. V gave up 5 bases and J gave up 6 bases, with 20 bases separating them. CDR3 size: 15 residues. The V gene's germline CDR1 is SEHNR and CDR2 FQNEAQ (reference sequence). The CDR3 loop reads CASSLPRFLPLEQYF. The CDR3 region has the DNA TGTGCCAGCAGCCTCCCCCGCTTCCTTCCTCTCGAGCAGTACTTC.

The chain combines TRBV10-3 with TRBJ2-2; 7 nucleotides match TRBD1. Germline V gene lookup returns CDR1 ENHRY and CDR2 SYGVKD. The CDR3 totals 14 residues. V shed 7 bases and J 4 bases; nucleotides not matched to a gene: 6. The CDR3 nucleotides read TGTGCCATCACCACAGGGGTTAGCACCGGGGAGCTGTTTTTT. Translated, it gives CAITTGVSTGELFF.

This chain uses TRBV6-5 with TRBJ1-4, with 9 bases matching TRBD1. V trimming: 5 bases; J trimming: 8 bases; junction bases outside the gene matches: 6. CDR1 and CDR2 (germline): MNHEY, SVGAGI. The CDR3 is made up of 14 amino acids. As DNA, the CDR3 is TGTGCCAGCAGTCACACAGGGGGCTGGGAAAAACTGTTTTTT. Protein sequence: CASSHTGGWEKLFF.

The genes are TRBV5-1 and TRBJ2-3; the match to TRBD2 covers 11 bases. Germline V CDR1 and CDR2: SGHRS, YFSETQ. This CDR3 is 17 amino acids long. V shed 7 bases, J shed 4 bases, and the junction held 14 bases outside the gene matches. The CDR3 region is CASAGLAGGLVADTQYF. The CDR3 coding sequence is TGCGCCAGCGCAGGCCTAGCGGGGGGTTTGGTTGCAGATACGCAGTATTTT.

V usage is TRBV7-9 and J usage is TRBJ1-4, with D perhaps matching TRBD1 (5 bases). The CDR3 has 16 residues. The germline V gene encodes CDR1 SEHNR and CDR2 FQNEAQ (reference sequence). V shed 5 bases and J shed 3 bases, with 16 bases lying between them. In DNA form, the CDR3 reads TGTGCCAGCAGCCCCGATCTGGGGCCGGCTAATGAAAAACTGTTTTTT. Amino acids: CASSPDLGPANEKLFF.

CDR3 in DNA: TGCAGTGCGTCCACCTACGAGCAGTACTTC. Encoded protein: CSASTYEQYF. The V call is TRBV20-1, the J call TRBJ2-7; D is unresolved. Trimming removed 6 bases at V and 2 bases at J, with 5 bases between. The CDR3 contains 10 residues. The germline V gene has CDR1 DFQATT and CDR2 SNEGSKA (reference sequence).

This rearrangement joins TRBV13 to TRBJ2-2; D might be TRBD1 (6 bases). The CDR3 runs 15 residues. Germline values: CDR1 PRHDT, CDR2 FYEKMQ (reference sequence). V was cut by 5 bases and J by 6 bases, with 16 bases left in between. Here the CDR3 reads CASSPADRRAGELFF. CDR3 sequence (DNA): TGTGCCAGCAGCCCTGCAGACAGGCGGGCCGGGGAGCTGTTTTTT.

The DNA of the CDR3 is TGTGCCAGCAGGATGACAGGGGCCAATGAGCAGTTCTTC. Protein: CASRMTGANEQFF. The J gene is TRBJ2-1, the V gene TRBV12-3 or TRBV12-4; 8 bases match TRBD1. This CDR3 region has 13 residues. With V trimmed by 6 bases and J by 6 bases, 4 bases remained unmatched.

This chain connects TRBV28 to TRBJ2-3; D gene uncertain. This CDR3 is built from 15 residues. V gave up 7 bases and J gave up 1 base, with 15 bases separating them. The V gene's germline CDR1 is MDHEN and CDR2 SYDVKM. Here the CDR3 reads CASTLLTRGTDTQYF. In DNA form, the CDR3 reads TGTGCCAGCACCCTCCTGACCCGTGGCACAGATACGCAGTATTTT. Combining the CDR3 with reference TRBV28 and TRBJ2-3 gives the whole variable domain DVKVTQSSRYLVKRTGEKVFLECVQDMDHENMFWYRQDPGLGLRLIYFSYDVKMKEKGDIPEGYSVSREKKERFSLILESASTNQTSMYLCASTLLTRGTDTQYFGPGTRLTVL.

The genes are TRBV7-2 and TRBJ2-7, with 8 bases aligning to TRBD2. Looked up from germline, CDR1 is SGHTA and CDR2 is FQGNSA. The CDR3 loop spans 15 amino acids. Unmatched junction bases numbered 7, after V lost 5 bases and J lost 1 base. The CDR3 region is CASSPSGRVSYEQYF. The CDR3 nucleotides read TGTGCCAGCAGCCCAAGCGGGAGAGTATCCTACGAGCAGTACTTC.

The chain carries TRBV20-1 and TRBJ1-2; no clear D gene. From germline, CDR1 is DFQATT and CDR2 SNEGSKA (reference sequence). Trimming left V 4 bases short and J 8 bases short, with 11 bases between. The CDR3 has 11 amino acids. CDR3 in amino acids: CSANPGEGYTF. In DNA form, the CDR3 reads TGCAGTGCTAATCCGGGAGAGGGCTACACCTTC.

A single count supports this clone. This chain links TRBV18 with TRBJ1-4; 7 nucleotides agree with TRBD1. The V and J ends lost 3 bases and 5 bases, in that order; junction bases with no gene match: 21. This CDR3 is built from 20 residues. Germline V gene lookup returns CDR1 KGHSH and CDR2 LQKENI. The CDR3 protein is CASSPDSLVWDRNLNEKLFF. The CDR3 DNA follows: TGTGCCAGCTCACCGGATTCGCTCGTATGGGACAGAAACCTGAATGAAAAACTGTTTTTT. Full variable domain (remainder filled in from reference TRBV18 and TRBJ1-4): NAGVMQNPRHLVRRRGQEARLRCSPMKGHSHVYWYRQLPEEGLKFMVYLQKENIIDESGMPKERFSAEFPKEGPSILRIQQVVRGDSAAYFCASSPDSLVWDRNLNEKLFFGSGTQLSVL.

The chain is built from TRBV27 and TRBJ2-7, with D uncertain. The ends were cut back, 5 bases at V and 4 bases at J, with 9 bases in the middle. CDR3 length: 12 residues. Per the germline V gene, CDR1 is MNHEY and CDR2 is SMNVEV (reference sequence). Here the CDR3 reads CASSPDRYEQYF. In DNA form, the CDR3 reads TGTGCCAGCAGTCCCGACCGGTACGAGCAGTACTTC.